This is a list of T cell receptor beta chains from one sample in a study of lymphopenia after photon versus proton radiotherapy. Some clones are missing from TCRdb's copy, which holds only in-frame ones; the method was immunoSEQ multiplex PCR. The sample lists 70,000 or so clones; 92% were seen once. The input for sequencing was peripheral blood, taken from a patient treated with photon-based radiotherapy. These receptors came from a woman between 40 and 55 years old with cholangiocarcinoma. Each CDR3 is given with its conserved first and last residue. Each record gives: clone size, V gene, D gene, J gene, CDR3 DNA, CDR3 protein. D genes are given only for firm matches. A clone size is listed for some rows: how often the clone was seen (once, few, many), or a class if it is expanded.

>.|TRBV7-9|.|TRBJ1-2
TGTGCCAGCAGCTCGTTCGGGGTCTACTATGGCTACACCTTC
CASSSFGVYYGYTF
>once|TRBV19|.|TRBJ1-3
TGTGCCAGTAGTATGTCGCCGGCTGTAAAGGGAAACACCATATATTTT
CASSMSPAVKGNTIYF
>.|TRBV6-5|TRBD1|TRBJ2-5
TGTGCCAGCAGTTACGGAGGGACAGGGGAACAAGAGACCCAGTACTTC
CASSYGGTGEQETQYF
>.|TRBV5-4|.|TRBJ1-4
TGTGCCAGCAGCCGCCCTAATGAAAAACTGTTTTTT
CASSRPNEKLFF
>.|TRBV7-2|.|TRBJ1-2
TGTGCCAGCAGCTTACCCCCGGGAAGAGCCTCTAACTATGGCTACACCTTC
CASSLPPGRASNYGYTF
>once|TRBV9|TRBD2|TRBJ2-7
TGTGCCAGCGCGGGAGGGGGCTACGACGAGCAGTACTTC
CASAGGGYDEQYF
>.|TRBV30|TRBD1|TRBJ2-1
TGTGCCTGGAGTGCTCGGACAGGGTACAATGAGCAGTTCTTC
CAWSARTGYNEQFF
>.|TRBV7-9|.|TRBJ1-5
TGTGCCAGCAGCTTATCAGGTGGGAATAGCAATCAGCCCCAGCATTTT
CASSLSGGNSNQPQHF
>.|TRBV5-1|.|TRBJ2-7
TGCGCCAGCAGCGGGGGAGGACAGACCTACGAGCAGTACTTC
CASSGGGQTYEQYF
>.|TRBV27|.|TRBJ1-4
TGTGCCAGCAGTTCCCTTAACGAAAAACTGTTTTTT
CASSSLNEKLFF
>.|TRBV2|.|TRBJ2-6
TGTGCCAGCTCGACTGGGGCCAACGTCCTGACTTTC
CASSTGANVLTF
>.|TRBV30|.|TRBJ1-1
TGTGCCTGGAATAGGGGAACTGAAGCTTTCTTT
CAWNRGTEAFF
>.|TRBV19|TRBD1|TRBJ1-4
TGTGCCAGTAGTATAGTCGGGACAGGGGTTGAAAAACTGTTTTTT
CASSIVGTGVEKLFF
>.|TRBV9|.|TRBJ2-3
TGTGCCAGCAGCGTAGCAGGGAGCCCAACAGATACGCAGTATTTT
CASSVAGSPTDTQYF
>.|TRBV7-2|TRBD2|TRBJ2-1
TGTGCCAGCAGCTTAAACCCGACTAGCGGGGTACTCTCCTACAATGAGCAGTTCTTC
CASSLNPTSGVLSYNEQFF
>.|TRBV5-1|.|TRBJ1-2
TGCGCCAGCAGCTCGGGGGACACGGTCGGCTATGGCCACACCTTC
CASSSGDTVGYGHTF
>once|TRBV27|.|TRBJ2-2
TGTGCCAGCACCACTTTCCTGATCCGGAGCATTGGCACCGGGGAGCTGTTTTTT
CASTTFLIRSIGTGELFF
>.|TRBV9|.|TRBJ2-7
TGTGCCAGCAGTTCTGGGATCCACTCCTACGAGCAGTACTTC
CASSSGIHSYEQYF
>.|TRBV6-4|.|TRBJ1-1
TGTGCCAGCAGGGGACTGAACACTGAAGCTTTCTTT
CASRGLNTEAFF
>.|TRBV5-5|TRBD1|TRBJ2-1
TGTGCCAGCAGTCCACAGGGGACCCAGTACAATGAGCAGTTCTTC
CASSPQGTQYNEQFF
>.|TRBV27|.|TRBJ1-1
TGTGCCAGCAGTCCCATTATGAAACCTGGGACTGAAGCTTTCTTT
CASSPIMKPGTEAFF
>.|TRBV9|TRBD2|TRBJ2-7
TGTGCCAGCAGCGTAGGGGCGGGAGGAGGCCACGAGCAGTACTTC
CASSVGAGGGHEQYF
>.|TRBV5-1|TRBD2|TRBJ2-3
TGCGCCAGCTCCAGCGGGGGGGCAACAGATACGCAGTATTTT
CASSSGGATDTQYF
>.|TRBV27|.|TRBJ2-2
TGTGCCAGCAGGCCGACCAGGGGTACCGGGGAGCTGTTTTTT
CASRPTRGTGELFF
>.|TRBV14|.|TRBJ1-4
TGTGCCAGCAGCCGGGGGGCGACATCAACTAATGAAAAACTGTTTTTT
CASSRGATSTNEKLFF
>.|TRBV5-1|TRBD2|TRBJ2-7
TGCGCCAGCAGCCCTGGACTAGCGGGAGATAACGAGCAGTACTTC
CASSPGLAGDNEQYF
>once|TRBV27|.|TRBJ2-7
TGTGCCAGCGCCCCTTCTAGGGGCCCCTACGAGCAGTACTTC
CASAPSRGPYEQYF
>.|TRBV11-1|.|TRBJ1-1
TGTGCCAGCAGCTTACCAGGGTATAGTGAAGCTTTCTTT
CASSLPGYSEAFF
>.|TRBV6-1|.|TRBJ1-5
TGTGCCAGCAGTGACCTAATCGTGTCCCAGCATTTT
CASSDLIVSQHF
>.|TRBV2|.|TRBJ1-2
TGTGCCAGCAGTGAATCGGGTGGCTACACCTTC
CASSESGGYTF
>.|TRBV7-9|.|TRBJ1-3
TGTGCCAGCAGCCAGACACGATCGCCTGGAAACACCATATATTTT
CASSQTRSPGNTIYF